The T cell receptor (beta chain) described here comes from a study of blood T cells in healthy people across ages. Next came a second PCR, run for about 6 to 12 cycles, which used a sample-barcoded 5' primer along with a J-beta primer mix. TCRdb processed the 5' RACE reads anew with MiXCR; each CDR3 protein has one entry. Among over a million distinct CDR3 sequences, about 42% were seen once, and the ten largest hold about 4%. Study results and limitations: Long-lived and aged donors differed, with more naive CD4+ cells and higher diversity in the long-lived. The recorded TCR beta diversity per million T cells decreased in a roughly linear manner with age.

Worth noting for this clonotype: Antigen specificity is unknown. Compared with germline, one end of the junction differs, possibly owing to a read error.

There are 16 residues in the CDR3. Germline V gives CDR1 SGDLS, CDR2 YYNGEE. Material: blood. This TCR derives from a woman under 30 in good health. The genes are TRBV9 and TRBJ2-3; tentative D call: TRBD2 (7 bases). The CDR3 coding sequence is TGTGCCAGCAGGGGGGGGGCCGGTGTCGGCACAGAGACGCAGTATTTT. Its translation is CASRGGAGVGTETQYF.